The clone carrying this TCR beta chain was counted between two and nine times. The CDR3 is 16 residues long. V was trimmed by 6 bases and J by 2 bases, leaving 19 bases between them. The data are from a study of patients and donors after allogeneic stem cell transplantation. One entry per CDR3 protein results from TCRdb running MiXCR on the RT-PCR reads. The sample records around 200,000 distinct CDR3 sequences, roughly two fifths being singletons. The sequencing input was blood, either unsorted or a sorted T cell fraction (not recorded which). The receptor was isolated from a human donor who was either an allogeneic HSCT recipient or a stem cell or donor lymphocyte infusion donor (not recorded which). It is not recorded whose cells these are; they may come from a transplant donor. This chain links TRBV12-3 or TRBV12-4 with TRBJ1-1; D unclear. CDR3 sequence (DNA): TGTGCCAGCAGACTAAGAACACTTACAGTAAACACTGAAGCTTTCTTT. Protein: CASRLRTLTVNTEAFF.